This TCR beta chain was retrieved from a study of shared clonotypes between healthy human individuals. The CDR3 consists of 15 residues. Germline V lookup: CDR1 SGHTA, CDR2 FQGTGA. Deletions cut 2 bases from V and 6 bases from J, with 14 bases between. Notes on this clone: The antigen remains undetermined.

Regarding the study as a whole: Rarefaction curves obtained for sorted subsets showed sequencing incomplete despite large depth.

Assay: immunoSEQ multiplex PCR; the TCRdb copy retains only in-frame clones and omits some. Seen here are approximately 1.1 million clones, around 78% observed once, and the top ten hold 0.5% to 0.6%. This clonotype originated in a man aged 18 to 29 in good health. Some clones in this sample may be carry-over from other donors' samples. The sequenced material came from memory CD4+ T cells from PBMCs. Indicated subset: CD45RA-negative fraction. The rearrangement joins TRBV7-3 to TRBJ2-1, with a possible D match to TRBD2 (5 bases). CDR3 protein: CASSLGETRGNEQFF. In DNA form, the CDR3 reads TGTGCCAGCAGCTTAGGGGAAACTCGGGGCAATGAGCAGTTCTTC.